The rows below give T cell receptor beta chains drawn from one sample of a study of blood T cell repertoires in COVID-19. Some clones are missing from TCRdb's copy, which holds only in-frame ones; the method was immunoSEQ multiplex PCR. Of about 240,000 clones listed, approximately 86% are singletons. What was sequenced was PBMCs or T cells enriched from blood (not recorded which). The receptor set was obtained from a woman between 35 and 50 years old with acute COVID-19. CDR3s include the opening cysteine and the closing phenylalanine or tryptophan. A D gene is named only where the DNA matches it firmly. Some rows have no size entry. The others give once, few or many, or a class for an expanded clone.

>NA|TRBJ1-6|NA|TRBV5-8
CASGIRTSYNSPLHF
TGTGCCAGCGGTATCCGGACATCGTATAATTCACCCCTCCACTTT
>NA|TRBJ1-1|NA|TRBV25-1
CASSDRRATEAFF
TGTGCCAGCAGTGACCGCAGGGCTACTGAAGCTTTCTTT
>TRBD2|TRBJ2-7|once|TRBV5-6
CASSWGTSVSYEQYF
TGTGCCAGCAGCTGGGGGACTAGCGTTTCCTACGAGCAGTACTTC
>NA|TRBJ1-2|NA|TRBV3-1/TRBV3-2
CASSQDPAGSYGYTF
TGTGCCAGCAGCCAAGACCCGGCAGGCAGCTATGGCTACACCTTC
>TRBD2|TRBJ2-7|NA|TRBV5-5
CASSPRTPGLAGPRYEQYF
TGTGCCAGCAGCCCACGTACCCCGGGACTAGCGGGACCCCGCTACGAGCAGTACTTC
>NA|TRBJ1-1|NA|TRBV6-5
CASSQGRNTEAFF
TGTGCCAGCAGTCAGGGCCGGAACACTGAAGCTTTCTTT
>TRBD2|TRBJ2-4|NA|TRBV2
CASRELAGLAKNIQYF
TGTGCCAGCAGAGAATTAGCGGGGTTAGCCAAAAACATTCAGTACTTC
>TRBD2|TRBJ2-7|NA|TRBV6-5
CASRDSIAGVYEQYF
TGTGCCTCTCGGGACTCTATAGCGGGAGTGTACGAGCAGTACTTC
>NA|TRBJ2-2|NA|TRBV2
CASSERAGNTGELFF
TGTGCCAGCAGTGAGCGCGCGGGGAACACCGGGGAGCTGTTTTTT
>NA|TRBJ2-3|once|TRBV20-1
CSAPGVDTQYF
TGCAGTGCCCCTGGAGTGGATACGCAGTATTTT
>NA|TRBJ2-3|NA|TRBV5-4
CASSLGGESTDTQYF
TGTGCCAGCAGCTTAGGGGGGGAAAGCACAGATACGCAGTATTTT